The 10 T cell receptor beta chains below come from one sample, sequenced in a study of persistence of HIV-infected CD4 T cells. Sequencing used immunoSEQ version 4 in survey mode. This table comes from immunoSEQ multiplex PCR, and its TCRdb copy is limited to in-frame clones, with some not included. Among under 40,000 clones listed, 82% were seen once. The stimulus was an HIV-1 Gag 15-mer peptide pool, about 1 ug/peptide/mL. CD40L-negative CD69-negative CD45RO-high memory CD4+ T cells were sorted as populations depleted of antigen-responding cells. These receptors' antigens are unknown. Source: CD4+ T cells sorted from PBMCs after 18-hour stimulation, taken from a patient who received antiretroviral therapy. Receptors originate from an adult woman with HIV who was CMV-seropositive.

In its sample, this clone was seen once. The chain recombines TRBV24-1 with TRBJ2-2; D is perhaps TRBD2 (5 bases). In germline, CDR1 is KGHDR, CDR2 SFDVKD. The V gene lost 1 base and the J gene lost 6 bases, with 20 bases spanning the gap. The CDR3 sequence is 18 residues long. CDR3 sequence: CATSDFGLQGGGAGELFF. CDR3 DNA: TGTGCCACCAGTGATTTTGGGTTACAAGGCGGAGGCGCCGGGGAGCTGTTTTTT.

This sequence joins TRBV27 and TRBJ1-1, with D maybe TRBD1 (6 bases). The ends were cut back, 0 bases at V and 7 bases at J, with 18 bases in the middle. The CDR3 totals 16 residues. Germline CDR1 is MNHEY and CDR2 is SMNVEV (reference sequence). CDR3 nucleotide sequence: TGTGCCAGCAGTTTATCCCCGGACAGATCCACCCTTGAAGCTTTCTTT. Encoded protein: CASSLSPDRSTLEAFF.

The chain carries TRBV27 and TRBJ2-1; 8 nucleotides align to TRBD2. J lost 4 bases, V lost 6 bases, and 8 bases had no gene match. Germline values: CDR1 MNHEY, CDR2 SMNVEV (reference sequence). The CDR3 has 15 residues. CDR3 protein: CASSPTSGPYNEQFF. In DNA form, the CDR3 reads TGTGCCAGCAGCCCTACTAGCGGACCTTACAATGAGCAGTTCTTC.

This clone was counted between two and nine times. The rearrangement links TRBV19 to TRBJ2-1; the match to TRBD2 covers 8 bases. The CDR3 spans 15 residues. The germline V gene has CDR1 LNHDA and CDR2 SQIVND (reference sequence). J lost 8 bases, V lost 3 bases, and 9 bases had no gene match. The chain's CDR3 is CASSIGLAGRYEQFF. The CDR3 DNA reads TGTGCCAGTAGTATTGGATTAGCGGGACGCTATGAGCAGTTCTTC.

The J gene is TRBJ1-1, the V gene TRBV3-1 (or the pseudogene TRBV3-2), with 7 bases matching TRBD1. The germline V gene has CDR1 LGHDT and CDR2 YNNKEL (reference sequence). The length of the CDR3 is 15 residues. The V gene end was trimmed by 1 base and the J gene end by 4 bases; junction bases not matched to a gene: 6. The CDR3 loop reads CASSQGTGVGTEAFF. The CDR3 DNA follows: TGTGCCAGCAGCCAAGGTACAGGGGTAGGCACTGAAGCTTTCTTT.

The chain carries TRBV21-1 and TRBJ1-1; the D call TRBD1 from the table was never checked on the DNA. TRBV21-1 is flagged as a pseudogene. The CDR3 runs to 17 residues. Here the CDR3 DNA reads TGTGCCAGCAGCCTACGGGACAGGGGGAAGACAAATACTGAAGCTTTCTTT. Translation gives CASSLRDRGKTNTEAFF.

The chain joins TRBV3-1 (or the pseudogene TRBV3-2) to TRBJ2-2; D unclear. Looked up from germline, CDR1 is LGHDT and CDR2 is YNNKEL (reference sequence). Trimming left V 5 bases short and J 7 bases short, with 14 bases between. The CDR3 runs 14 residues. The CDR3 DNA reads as TGTGCCAGCAGCTCACTTAATTTTGACGGGGAGCTGTTTTTT. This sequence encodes CASSSLNFDGELFF.

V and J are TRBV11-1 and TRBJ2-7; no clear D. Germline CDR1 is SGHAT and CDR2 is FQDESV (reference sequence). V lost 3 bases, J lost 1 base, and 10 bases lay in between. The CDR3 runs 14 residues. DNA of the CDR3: TGTGCCAGCAGCTTTTTTGCCAGGTCCTACGAGCAGTACTTC. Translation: CASSFFARSYEQYF.

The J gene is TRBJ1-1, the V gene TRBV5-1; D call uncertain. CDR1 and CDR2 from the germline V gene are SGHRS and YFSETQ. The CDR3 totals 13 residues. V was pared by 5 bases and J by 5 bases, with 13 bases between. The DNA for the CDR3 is TGCGCCAGCAGGGGTACGGACGGGACTGAAGCTTTCTTT. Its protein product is CASRGTDGTEAFF. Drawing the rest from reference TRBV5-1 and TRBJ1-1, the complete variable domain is KAGVTQTPRYLIKTRGQQVTLSCSPISGHRSVSWYQQTPGQGLQFLFEYFSETQRNKGNFPGRFSGRQFSNSRSEMNVSTLELGDSALYLCASRGTDGTEAFFGQGTRLTVV.

In DNA form, the CDR3 reads TGCAGCGCGACAGGGAACTCCTACGAGCAGTACTTC. It translates to CSATGNSYEQYF. The chain uses TRBV29-1 and TRBJ2-7; 7 positions agree with TRBD1. The CDR3 sequence is 12 residues long. With 7 bases clipped from V and 0 bases from J, the junction kept 3 bases outside the gene matches. Germline V gene data show CDR1 as SQVTM and CDR2 as ANQGSEA.